This TCR beta chain comes out of a study of blood T cell repertoires in COVID-19. Study at large: Some COVID-19 samples were acute and others convalescent; all came from the United States, Italy and Spain.

Germline CDR1 is ENHRY and CDR2 is SYGVKD. CDR3 length: 13 residues. V was clipped by 2 bases and J by 1 base, with 5 bases between them. In the authors' workflow: The assay estimated nucleated cells by amplifying reference gene primers. Some clones are missing from TCRdb's copy, which holds only in-frame ones; the method was immunoSEQ multiplex PCR. V, J and clone size derive from that table, while D and trimming were established from the DNA sequence. This table holds approximately 100,000 clones, roughly 91% found once. The chain combines TRBV10-3 with TRBJ1-1; no reliable D call. The sequence came from a human donor with acute or convalescent COVID-19. The donor label of this sample is uncertain. The sample taken for sequencing was peripheral blood. In DNA form, the CDR3 reads TGTGCCATCAGTGAGGTCAGGAACACTGAAGCTTTCTTT. Translation gives CAISEVRNTEAFF.